This TCR beta chain was documented in a study of blood T cell repertoires in COVID-19. As for the study in general: Donors in the United States, Italy and Spain gave samples during acute or convalescent COVID-19.

As handled by the study authors: Amplification from reference gene primers served as the basis for estimated nucleated cell counts. Data came from immunoSEQ multiplex PCR; TCRdb stores just in-frame clones and leaves some out. D and trimming were read from the DNA, whereas the V and J calls and clone size are those reported in that table. The profile covers about 250,000 clones, with roughly 87% appearing a single time and 3% taken by the ten largest. Material: peripheral blood. The clonotype comes from a young man with active or convalescent COVID-19.

The CDR3 coding sequence is TGTGCCAGCAGCCCCAGGGCTTACAATGAGCAGTTCTTC. Amino acid sequence: CASSPRAYNEQFF. The chain has TRBV7-8 and TRBJ2-1, with D tentatively TRBD1 (5 bases). Germline loops: CDR1 SGHVS, CDR2 FQNEAQ. Trimming stripped 5 bases from V and 4 bases from J, with 9 bases between. This CDR3 is 13 amino acids long.